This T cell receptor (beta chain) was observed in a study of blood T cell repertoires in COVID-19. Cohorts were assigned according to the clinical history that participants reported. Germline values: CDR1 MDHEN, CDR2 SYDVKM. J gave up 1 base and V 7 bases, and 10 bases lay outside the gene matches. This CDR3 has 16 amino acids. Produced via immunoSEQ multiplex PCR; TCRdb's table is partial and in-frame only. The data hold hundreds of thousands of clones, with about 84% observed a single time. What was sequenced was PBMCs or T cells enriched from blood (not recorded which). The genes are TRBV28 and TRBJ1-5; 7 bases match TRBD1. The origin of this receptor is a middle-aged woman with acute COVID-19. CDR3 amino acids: CASTLDRARSNQPQHF. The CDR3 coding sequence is TGTGCCAGCACCTTAGACAGGGCTCGGAGCAATCAGCCCCAGCATTTT.